This T cell receptor (beta chain) comes out of a study of identical twins. Study-wide results and caveats: Cross-sectional statistics, not tracking of the same donors, supported the conclusions. Memory repertoires lacked the insertion deficit that abundant cord blood beta clonotypes showed. Twins' excess sharing was less marked for out-of-frame beta sequences.

The V gene's germline CDR1 is LNHNV and CDR2 YYDKDF (reference sequence). Deletions cut 8 bases from V and 1 base from J, with 9 bases between. CDR3 length: 14 residues. As to this clonotype: Its antigen is as yet unknown.

Using its own MiXCR run on the 5' RACE reads, TCRdb lists one record per CDR3 protein. The sample lists about 900,000 distinct CDR3 sequences, over 9% seen once, with around 1.6% in the top ten. These data were also filed under a second study, of yellow fever vaccine responses in identical twins. From that report: Reportedly, twins' vaccine T cell responses looked partly convergent and partly personalized.

This sequence originates from a woman under 30 in good health. The specimen was PBMCs. This rearrangement joins TRBV15 to TRBJ2-6; D is unresolved. CDR3 in amino acids: CATDKGSGANVLTF. In nucleotides, the CDR3 is TGTGCCACCGATAAGGGTTCTGGGGCCAACGTCCTGACTTTC.